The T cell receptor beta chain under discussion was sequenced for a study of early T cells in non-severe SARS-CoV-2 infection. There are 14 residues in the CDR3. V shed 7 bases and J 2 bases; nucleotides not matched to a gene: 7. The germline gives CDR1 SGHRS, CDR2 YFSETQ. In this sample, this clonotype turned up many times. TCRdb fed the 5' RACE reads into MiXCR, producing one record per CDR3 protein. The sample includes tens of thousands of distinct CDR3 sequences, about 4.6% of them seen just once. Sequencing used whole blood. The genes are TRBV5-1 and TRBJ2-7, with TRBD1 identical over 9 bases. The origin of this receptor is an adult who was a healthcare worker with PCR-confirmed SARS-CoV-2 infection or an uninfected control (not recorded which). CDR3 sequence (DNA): TGCGCCAGCGGCTCGGGACAGGGAACCTACGAGCAGTACTTC. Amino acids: CASGSGQGTYEQYF. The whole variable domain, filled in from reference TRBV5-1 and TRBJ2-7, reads KAGVTQTPRYLIKTRGQQVTLSCSPISGHRSVSWYQQTPGQGLQFLFEYFSETQRNKGNFPGRFSGRQFSNSRSEMNVSTLELGDSALYLCASGSGQGTYEQYFGPGTRLTVT.